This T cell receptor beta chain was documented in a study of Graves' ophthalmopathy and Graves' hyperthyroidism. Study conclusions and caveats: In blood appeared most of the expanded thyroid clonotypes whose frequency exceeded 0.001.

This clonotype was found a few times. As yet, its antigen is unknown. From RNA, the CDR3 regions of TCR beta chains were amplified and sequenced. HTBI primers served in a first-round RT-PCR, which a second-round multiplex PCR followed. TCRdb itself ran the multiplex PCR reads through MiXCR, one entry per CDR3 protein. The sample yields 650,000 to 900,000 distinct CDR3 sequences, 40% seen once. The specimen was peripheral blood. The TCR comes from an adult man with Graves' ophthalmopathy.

CDR3 nucleotides: TGTGCCAGCAGTGGGAACAGGGAGAACACTGAAGCTTTCTTT. This sequence encodes CASSGNRENTEAFF. The chain carries TRBV19 and TRBJ1-1; weak D call: TRBD1 (6 bases). Germline assignment: CDR1 LNHDA and CDR2 SQIVND (reference sequence). Trimming took off 9 bases at V and 1 base at J, with 15 bases between the two ends. This CDR3 has 14 amino acids.